This TCR beta chain was sequenced for a study of regulatory T cells in long-lasting Graves disease. Study-wide results and limits: Rather than thyroid tissue, only peripheral blood underwent study. Newly diagnosed disease favored TRBV20-1 and TRBJ2-1 over persistent disease.

CDR3 length: 13 amino acids. V lost 3 bases, J lost 1 base, and 6 bases lay in between. Looked up from germline, CDR1 is SGHNT and CDR2 is YENEEA. Building of the TCR beta libraries involved iRepertoire HTBI primers and Arm-PCR of CDR3 regions. TCRdb used MiXCR to reprocess the multiplex PCR reads, holding one entry per CDR3 protein. The data hold 500,000 or so distinct CDR3 sequences, with about 16% observed a single time. At least ten counts were recorded for this clonotype. Its specificity is unknown. Indicated time point: newly diagnosed GD, antithyroid drugs for less than 3 months. There was RNA extracted from PBMCs, and the TCR library was made from it. From each patient, about 8.3 milliliters of peripheral blood was drawn and collected into an EDTA anticoagulant tube. Another study also made use of these data, one on T cells in Graves' hyperthyroidism and ophthalmopathy. That investigation notes: No ophthalmopathy progression within 18 months constituted stable Graves' hyperthyroidism.

The receptor was isolated from a man in his forties or fifties with Graves disease. V gene TRBV11-3 combines with J gene TRBJ2-5; D unclear. Specimen: peripheral blood mononuclear cells (PBMCs), collected at new diagnosis, from a patient treated with antithyroid drugs. The CDR3 sequence: CASSFLGQETQYF. CDR3 DNA sequence: TGTGCCAGCAGCTTCCTGGGCCAAGAGACCCAGTACTTC.